This record looks at one TCR beta chain sequence and its context. The data were obtained in a study of blood T cell repertoires in COVID-19. TCRdb keeps only in-frame clones here, not all; method: immunoSEQ multiplex PCR. The sample comprises about 87,000 clones, 90% of which are singletons, and about 6.3% rests with the top ten. The CDR3 totals 13 residues. V shed 6 bases and J shed 1 base, with 9 bases lying between them. CDR1 is MNHEY, CDR2 SVGAGI, per germline. The TCR sequence derives from a man younger than 35 with COVID-19, enrolled during active disease. The sample was peripheral blood. This chain uses TRBV6-5 with TRBJ1-1; the D is unclear. DNA of the CDR3: TGTGCCAGCAGGGGCCGGGGGAACACTGAAGCTTTCTTT. This sequence encodes CASRGRGNTEAFF.